This T cell receptor beta chain was found in a study of regulatory T cells in long-lasting Graves disease. According to the study, TCR beta libraries were built with iRepertoire HTBI primers and CDR3-region Arm-PCR. MiXCR was run by TCRdb on the multiplex PCR reads, yielding one entry per CDR3 protein. The sample lists about 240,000 distinct CDR3 sequences, around 20% occurring once. Specified time point: newly diagnosed GD, antithyroid drugs for less than 3 months. PBMCs were the source of the RNA used for TCR sequencing. The table lists this clonotype with many counts. The clonotype comes from a female donor with Graves disease. The sample consisted of peripheral blood mononuclear cells (PBMCs), taken at new diagnosis, from a patient treated with antithyroid drugs.

CDR3 protein: CASGGSSGANVLTF. The CDR3 DNA sequence: TGCGCCAGCGGAGGAAGCTCTGGGGCCAACGTCCTGACTTTC. The chain links TRBV10-2 to TRBJ2-6, with a possible D match to TRBD2 (5 bases). Looked up from germline, CDR1 is WSHSY and CDR2 is SAAADI. The CDR3 has 14 residues. Trimming shortened V by 8 bases and J by 0 bases, and 8 bases separated the two germline ends.